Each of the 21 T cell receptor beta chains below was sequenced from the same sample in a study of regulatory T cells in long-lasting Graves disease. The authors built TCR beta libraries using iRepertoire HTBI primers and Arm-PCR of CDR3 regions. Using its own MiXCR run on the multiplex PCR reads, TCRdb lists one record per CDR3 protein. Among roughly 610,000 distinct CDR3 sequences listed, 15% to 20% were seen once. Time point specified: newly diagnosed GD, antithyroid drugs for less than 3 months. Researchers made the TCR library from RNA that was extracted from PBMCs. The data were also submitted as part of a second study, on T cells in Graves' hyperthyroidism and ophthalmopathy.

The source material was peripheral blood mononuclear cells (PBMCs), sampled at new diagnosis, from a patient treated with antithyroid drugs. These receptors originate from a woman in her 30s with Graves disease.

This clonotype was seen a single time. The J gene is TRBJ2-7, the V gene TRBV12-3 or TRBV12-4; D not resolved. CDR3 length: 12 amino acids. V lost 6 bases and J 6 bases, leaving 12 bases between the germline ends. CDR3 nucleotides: TGTGCCAGCAGCTCCTCTTGGCCCGAGCAGTACTTC. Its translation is CASSSSWPEQYF.

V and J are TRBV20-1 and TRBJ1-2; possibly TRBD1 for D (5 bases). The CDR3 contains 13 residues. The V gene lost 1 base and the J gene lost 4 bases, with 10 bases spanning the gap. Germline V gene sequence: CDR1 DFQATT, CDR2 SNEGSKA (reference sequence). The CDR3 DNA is TGCAGTGCTAGAGGTGGGGGGGGCTATGGCTACACCTTC. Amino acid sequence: CSARGGGGYGYTF.

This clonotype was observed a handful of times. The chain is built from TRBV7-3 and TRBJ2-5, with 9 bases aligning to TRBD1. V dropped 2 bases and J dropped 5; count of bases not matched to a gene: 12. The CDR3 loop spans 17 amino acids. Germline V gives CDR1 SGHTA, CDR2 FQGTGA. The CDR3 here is CASSLSTRQGGYETQYF. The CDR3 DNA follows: TGTGCCAGCAGCTTATCAACTAGACAGGGGGGGTACGAGACCCAGTACTTC.

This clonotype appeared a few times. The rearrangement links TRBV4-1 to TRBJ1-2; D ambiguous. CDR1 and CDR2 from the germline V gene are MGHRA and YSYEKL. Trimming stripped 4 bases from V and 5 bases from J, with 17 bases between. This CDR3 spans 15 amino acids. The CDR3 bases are TGCGCCAGCAGCCCACTGAAGGGAGTGTATTATGGCTACACCTTC. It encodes CASSPLKGVYYGYTF.

The CDR3 loop reads CASSQTLTLTYEQYF. DNA of the CDR3: TGTGCCAGCAGCCAGACCCTGACACTTACCTACGAGCAGTACTTC. This chain uses TRBV11-2 with TRBJ2-7, with D uncertain. V lost 5 bases and J 2 bases, leaving 16 bases between the germline ends. This CDR3 comprises 15 residues. Germline loops: CDR1 SGHAT, CDR2 FQNNGV.

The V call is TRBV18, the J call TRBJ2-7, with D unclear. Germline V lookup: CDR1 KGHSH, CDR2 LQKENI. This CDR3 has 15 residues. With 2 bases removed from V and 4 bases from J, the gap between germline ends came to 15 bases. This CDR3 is CASSPMKGFEYEQYF. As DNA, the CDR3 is TGTGCCAGCTCACCAATGAAGGGTTTCGAGTACGAGCAGTACTTC.

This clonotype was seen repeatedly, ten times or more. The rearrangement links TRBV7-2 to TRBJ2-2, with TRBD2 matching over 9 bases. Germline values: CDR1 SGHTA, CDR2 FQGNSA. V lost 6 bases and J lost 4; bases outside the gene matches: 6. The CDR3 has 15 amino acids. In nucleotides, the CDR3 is TGTGCCAGCAGGTTTAGCGGGAGTGGCACCGGGGAGCTGTTTTTT. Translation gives CASRFSGSGTGELFF.

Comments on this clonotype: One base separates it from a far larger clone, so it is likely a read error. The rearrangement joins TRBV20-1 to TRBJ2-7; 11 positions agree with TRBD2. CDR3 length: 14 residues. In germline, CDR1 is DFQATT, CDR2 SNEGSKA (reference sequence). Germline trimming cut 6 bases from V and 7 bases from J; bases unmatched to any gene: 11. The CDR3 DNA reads TGCAGTGCCGCAACTAGCGGGAGTCGAGGGGAGCAGTACTTC. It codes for CSAATSGSRGEQYF.

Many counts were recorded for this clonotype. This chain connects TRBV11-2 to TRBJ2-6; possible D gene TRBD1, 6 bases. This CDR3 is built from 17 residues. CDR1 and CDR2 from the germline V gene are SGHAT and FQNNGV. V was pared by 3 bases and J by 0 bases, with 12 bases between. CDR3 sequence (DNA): TGTGCCAGCAGCTTGAACAGGGTCTCCTCTGGGGCCAACGTCCTGACTTTC. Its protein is CASSLNRVSSGANVLTF.

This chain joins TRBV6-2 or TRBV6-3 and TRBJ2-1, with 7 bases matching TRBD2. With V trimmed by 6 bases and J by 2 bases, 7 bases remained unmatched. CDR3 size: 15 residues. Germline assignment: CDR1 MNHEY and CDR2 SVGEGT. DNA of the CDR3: TGTGCCAGCAGGGAGGGAGGGCCAACCTACAATGAGCAGTTCTTC. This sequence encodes CASREGGPTYNEQFF.

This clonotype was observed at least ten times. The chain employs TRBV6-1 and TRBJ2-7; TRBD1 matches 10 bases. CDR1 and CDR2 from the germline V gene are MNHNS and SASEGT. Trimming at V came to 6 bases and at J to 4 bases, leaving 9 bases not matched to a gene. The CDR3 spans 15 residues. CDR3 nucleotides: TGTGCCAGCAGCCGTTCCGGGACAGGGGCATACGAGCAGTACTTC. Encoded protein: CASSRSGTGAYEQYF.

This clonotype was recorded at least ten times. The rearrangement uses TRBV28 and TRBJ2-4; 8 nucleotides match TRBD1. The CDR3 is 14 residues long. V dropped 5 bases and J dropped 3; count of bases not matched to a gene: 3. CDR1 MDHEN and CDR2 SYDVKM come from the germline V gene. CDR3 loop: CASSQTGVKNIQYF. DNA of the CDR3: TGTGCCAGCAGTCAGACAGGGGTCAAAAACATTCAGTACTTC.

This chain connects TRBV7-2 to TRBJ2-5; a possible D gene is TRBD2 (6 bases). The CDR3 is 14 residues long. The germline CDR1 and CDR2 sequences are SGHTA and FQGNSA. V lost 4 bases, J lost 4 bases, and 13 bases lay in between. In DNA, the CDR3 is TGTGCCAGCAGCTCCCTGGGGAGGAGAGAGACCCAGTACTTC. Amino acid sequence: CASSSLGRRETQYF.

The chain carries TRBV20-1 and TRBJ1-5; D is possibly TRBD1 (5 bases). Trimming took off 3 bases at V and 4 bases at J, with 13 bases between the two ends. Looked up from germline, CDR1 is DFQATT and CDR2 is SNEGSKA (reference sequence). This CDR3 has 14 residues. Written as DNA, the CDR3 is TGCAGTGCTAGCCCCGGGACCCCTAATCAGCCCCAGCATTTT. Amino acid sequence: CSASPGTPNQPQHF.

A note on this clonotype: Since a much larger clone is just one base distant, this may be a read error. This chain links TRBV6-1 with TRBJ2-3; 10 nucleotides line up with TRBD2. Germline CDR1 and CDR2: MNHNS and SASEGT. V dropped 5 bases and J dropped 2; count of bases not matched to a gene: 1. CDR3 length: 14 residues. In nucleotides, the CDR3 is TGTGCCAGCAGTACTAGCGGGACCACAGATACGCAGTATTTT. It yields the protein CASSTSGTTDTQYF.

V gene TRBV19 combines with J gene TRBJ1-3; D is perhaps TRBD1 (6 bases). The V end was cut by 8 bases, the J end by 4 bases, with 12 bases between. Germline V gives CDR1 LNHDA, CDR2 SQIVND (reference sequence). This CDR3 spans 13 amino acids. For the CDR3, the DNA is TGTGCCAGTCGGGGGGCGAACGGAAACACCATATATTTT. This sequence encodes CASRGANGNTIYF.

The CDR3 DNA sequence: TGTGCCAGCCCAGGGGGAGGCTACACCTTC. It specifies CASPGGGYTF. This chain uses TRBV6-2 or TRBV6-3 with TRBJ1-2; TRBD1 agrees at 7 bases. Looked up from germline, CDR1 is MNHEY and CDR2 is SVGEGT. Trimming at V came to 8 bases and at J to 8 bases, leaving 2 bases not matched to a gene. The CDR3 has 10 residues.

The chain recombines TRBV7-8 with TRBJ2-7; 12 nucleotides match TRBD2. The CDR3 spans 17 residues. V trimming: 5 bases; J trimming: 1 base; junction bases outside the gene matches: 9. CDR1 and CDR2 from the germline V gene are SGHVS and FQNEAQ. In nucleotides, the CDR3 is TGTGCCAGCAGCCGCCGGACTAGCGGGAAGTTGTCCTACGAGCAGTACTTC. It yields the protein CASSRRTSGKLSYEQYF.

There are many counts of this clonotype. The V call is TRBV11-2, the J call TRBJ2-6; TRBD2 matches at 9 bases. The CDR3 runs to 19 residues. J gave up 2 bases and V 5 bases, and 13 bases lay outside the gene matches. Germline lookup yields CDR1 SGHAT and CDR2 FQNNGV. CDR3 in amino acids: CASSPLSPRLAAGANVLTF. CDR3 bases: TGTGCCAGCAGCCCTCTGAGCCCACGACTAGCGGCTGGGGCCAACGTCCTGACTTTC.

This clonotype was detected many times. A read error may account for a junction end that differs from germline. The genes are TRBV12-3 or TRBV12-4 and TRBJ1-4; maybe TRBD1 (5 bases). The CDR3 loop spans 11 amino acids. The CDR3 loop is CASSTGTYLNF. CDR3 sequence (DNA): TGTGCCAGCAGTACCGGGACTTATCTTAATTTT.

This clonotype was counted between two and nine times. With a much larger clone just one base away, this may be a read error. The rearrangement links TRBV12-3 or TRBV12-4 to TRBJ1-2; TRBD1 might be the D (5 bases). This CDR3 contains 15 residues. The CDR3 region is CASSPREGRNHGYTF. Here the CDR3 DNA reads TGTGCCAGCAGTCCGAGAGAGGGGCGTAACCATGGCTACACCTTC.